The TCR beta chain described here comes from a study of T cell changes during pregnancy in multiple sclerosis. The CDR3 contains 15 residues. Germline V gene sequence: CDR1 LNHDA, CDR2 SQIVND (reference sequence). The V gene end was trimmed by 1 base and the J gene end by 3 bases; junction bases not matched to a gene: 5. TCRdb's table, derived via immunoSEQ multiplex PCR, lists solely in-frame clones and lacks some. The table lists some 90,000 clones, roughly 90% of them singletons. This clone was observed a single time. This chain joins TRBV19 and TRBJ2-7; 8 bases are shared with TRBD1. The sample in question was peripheral blood, obtained in the first trimester of pregnancy. This receptor was obtained from a female donor with multiple sclerosis, enrolled in a pregnancy study. CDR3 residues: CASSIGSGQGYEQYF. The CDR3 bases are TGTGCCAGTAGTATAGGCTCCGGACAGGGCTACGAGCAGTACTTC.